This T cell receptor (beta chain) was identified during a study of T cell changes during pregnancy in multiple sclerosis. Clones were read by immunoSEQ multiplex PCR, and TCRdb kept only the in-frame ones, dropping some. The table includes 60,000 to 75,000 clones, approximately 93% detected once. The TCR was taken from a female donor with multiple sclerosis, enrolled in a pregnancy study. Sequenced here: CD8+ T cells from peripheral blood mononuclear cells, sampled in the second trimester of pregnancy.

In DNA, the CDR3 is TGTGCCAGCAGTGCTGGACAGTCTGAAAAACTGTTTTTT. This gives the protein CASSAGQSEKLFF. V usage is TRBV7-9 and J usage is TRBJ1-4; TRBD1 is a possible D gene (6 bases). The CDR3 is 13 amino acids. V shed 6 bases and J shed 7 bases, with 12 bases lying between them. Germline loops: CDR1 SEHNR, CDR2 FQNEAQ (reference sequence).